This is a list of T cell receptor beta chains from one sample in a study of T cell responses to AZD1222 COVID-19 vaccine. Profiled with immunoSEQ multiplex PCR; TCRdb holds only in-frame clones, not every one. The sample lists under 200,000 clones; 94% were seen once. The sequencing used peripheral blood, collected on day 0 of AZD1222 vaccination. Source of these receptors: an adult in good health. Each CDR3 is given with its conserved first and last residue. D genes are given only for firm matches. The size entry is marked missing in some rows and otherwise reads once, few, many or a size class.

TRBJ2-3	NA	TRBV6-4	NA	CASSVGAGGTDTQYF	TGTGCCAGCAGTGTAGGAGCGGGTGGCACAGATACGCAGTATTTT
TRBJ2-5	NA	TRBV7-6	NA	CASSLGGRIGETQYF	TGTGCCAGCAGCTTAGGTGGCAGGATAGGGGAGACCCAGTACTTC
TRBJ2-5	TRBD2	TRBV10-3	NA	CATGTSGDKETQYF	TGTGCCACTGGGACTAGCGGGGACAAAGAGACCCAGTACTTC
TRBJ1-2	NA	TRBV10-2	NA	CASSEIRDRANYGYTF	TGCGCCAGCAGCGAGATCCGGGACCGAGCTAACTATGGCTACACCTTC
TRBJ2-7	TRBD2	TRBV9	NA	CASGSGRSAYEQYF	TGTGCCAGCGGTAGCGGGAGATCAGCCTACGAGCAGTACTTC
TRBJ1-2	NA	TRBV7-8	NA	CASSLGPGKSSYGYTF	TGTGCCAGCAGCTTAGGTCCAGGGAAGAGCAGCTATGGCTACACCTTC
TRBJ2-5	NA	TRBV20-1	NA	CSAVWAETQYF	TGCAGTGCGGTTTGGGCGGAGACCCAGTACTTC
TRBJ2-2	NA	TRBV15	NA	CATSRVSMDTGELFF	TGTGCCACCAGCAGAGTTAGCATGGACACCGGGGAGCTGTTTTTT
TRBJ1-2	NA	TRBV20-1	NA	CSARTDYGYTF	TGCAGTGCCCGGACCGACTATGGCTACACCTTC
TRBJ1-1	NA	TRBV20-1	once	CSASPRGEAFF	TGCAGTGCTAGCCCCCGGGGTGAAGCTTTCTTT
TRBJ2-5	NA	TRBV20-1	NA	CSASRVVQETQYF	TGCAGTGCTAGTAGGGTAGTACAAGAGACCCAGTACTTC
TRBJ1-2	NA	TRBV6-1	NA	CASSEGAGFYGYTF	TGTGCCAGCAGTGAAGGGGCAGGTTTCTATGGCTACACCTTC
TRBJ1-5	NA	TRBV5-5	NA	CASSLILVSNQPQHF	TGTGCCAGCAGCTTAATCCTGGTGAGCAATCAGCCCCAGCATTTT
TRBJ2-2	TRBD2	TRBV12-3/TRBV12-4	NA	CASSSTSGGPFF	TGTGCCAGCAGCAGCACTAGCGGGGGACCGTTTTTT
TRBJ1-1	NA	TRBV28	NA	CASIPGGGWGGTEAFF	TGTGCCAGCATACCCGGCGGGGGCTGGGGAGGGACTGAAGCTTTCTTT
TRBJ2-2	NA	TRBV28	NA	CASSLRLRPGELFF	TGTGCCAGCAGCCTCCGCTTAAGGCCCGGGGAGCTGTTTTTT
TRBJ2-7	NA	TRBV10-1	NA	CASSGGLPSEQYF	TGCGCCAGCAGTGGAGGACTACCCTCGGAGCAGTACTTC
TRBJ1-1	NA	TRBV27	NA	CASSFSRNTEAFF	TGTGCCAGCAGTTTCTCCAGGAACACTGAAGCTTTCTTT
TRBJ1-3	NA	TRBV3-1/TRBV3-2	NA	CASSQDPGNTIYF	TGTGCCAGCAGCCAAGATCCGGGAAACACCATATATTTT
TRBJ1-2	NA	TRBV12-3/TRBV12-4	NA	CASSFEGDGYTF	TGTGCCAGCAGTTTTGAGGGGGATGGCTACACCTTC
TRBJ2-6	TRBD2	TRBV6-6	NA	CASRQAGARVLANVLTF	TGTGCCAGCCGTCAGGCGGGAGCTCGTGTTCTGGCCAACGTCCTGACTTTC
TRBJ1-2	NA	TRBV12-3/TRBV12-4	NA	CASSSGNYGYTF	TGTGCCAGCAGTTCTGGCAACTATGGCTACACCTTC
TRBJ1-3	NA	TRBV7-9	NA	CASTPRQSGNTIYF	TGTGCCAGCACCCCTCGGCAATCTGGAAACACCATATATTTT
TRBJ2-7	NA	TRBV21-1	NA	CASSKGLRLGGEQYF	TGTGCCAGCAGCAAAGGGTTAAGGCTGGGGGGCGAGCAGTACTTC
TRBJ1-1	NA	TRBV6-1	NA	CASSEDTRWGTEAFF	TGTGCCAGCAGTGAAGACACCCGATGGGGCACTGAAGCTTTCTTT
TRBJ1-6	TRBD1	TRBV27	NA	CASRQGHNSPLHF	TGTGCCAGCAGACAGGGGCATAATTCACCCCTCCACTTT
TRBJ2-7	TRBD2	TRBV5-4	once	CASSHTWTSGSVSYEQYF	TGTGCCAGCAGCCATACATGGACTAGCGGGAGTGTCTCCTACGAGCAGTACTTC
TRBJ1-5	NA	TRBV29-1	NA	CSVSGYNQPQHF	TGCAGCGTTTCAGGGTACAATCAGCCCCAGCATTTT
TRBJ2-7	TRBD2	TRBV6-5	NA	CASTLTSGSDEQYF	TGTGCCAGCACTTTGACTAGCGGGAGTGACGAGCAGTACTTC
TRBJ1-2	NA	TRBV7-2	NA	CASSLDSGAYGYTF	TGTGCCAGCAGCTTAGACAGCGGAGCCTATGGCTACACCTTC
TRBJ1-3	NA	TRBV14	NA	CASSQLDSGNTIYF	TGTGCCAGCAGCCAACTAGACTCTGGAAACACCATATATTTT
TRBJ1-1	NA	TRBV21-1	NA	CASSKVERDTKVWNTEAFF	TGTGCCAGCAGCAAAGTGGAAAGGGACACTAAGGTCTGGAACACTGAAGCTTTCTTT
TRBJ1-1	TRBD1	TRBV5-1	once	CASSPGGRGTEAFF	TGCGCCAGCAGCCCAGGGGGGAGAGGTACTGAAGCTTTCTTT
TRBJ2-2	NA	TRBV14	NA	CASSEGAGELFF	TGTGCCAGCAGCGAGGGGGCCGGGGAGCTGTTTTTT
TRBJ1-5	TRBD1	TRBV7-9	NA	CASSLAGQGDQPQHF	TGTGCCAGCAGCCTTGCAGGACAGGGAGATCAGCCCCAGCATTTT
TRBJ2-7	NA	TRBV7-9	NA	CASSLRVDRVDYEQYF	TGTGCCAGCAGCTTAAGGGTGGATAGGGTGGACTACGAGCAGTACTTC
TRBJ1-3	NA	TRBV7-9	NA	CASSRPTGVSGNTIYF	TGTGCCAGCAGCCGACCCACAGGCGTTTCTGGAAACACCATATATTTT
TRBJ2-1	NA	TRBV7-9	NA	CASSRAGSHNEQFF	TGTGCCAGCAGCCGGGCAGGGTCCCACAATGAGCAGTTCTTC
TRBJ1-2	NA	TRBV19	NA	CASSIGSTGNYPLEDFYGYTF	TGTGCCAGTAGTATCGGTTCTACAGGGAATTACCCTCTCGAGGATTTCTATGGCTACACCTTC
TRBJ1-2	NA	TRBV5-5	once	CASSFERARGGYTF	TGTGCCAGCAGCTTCGAAAGGGCTCGGGGAGGCTACACCTTC
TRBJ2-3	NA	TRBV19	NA	CASTTGRTDTQYF	TGTGCCAGTACCACCGGGCGCACAGATACGCAGTATTTT
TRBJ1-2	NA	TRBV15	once	CATSRVSDSYGYTF	TGTGCCACCAGCAGAGTTTCGGACAGCTATGGCTACACCTTC
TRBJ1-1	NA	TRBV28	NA	CASSFGGRETEAFF	TGTGCCAGCAGTTTCGGGGGGCGGGAAACTGAAGCTTTCTTT
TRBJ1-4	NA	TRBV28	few	CASSTYRGRDIEKLFF	TGTGCCAGCAGTACTTACCGGGGGCGTGATATTGAAAAACTGTTTTTT
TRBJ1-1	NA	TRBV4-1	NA	CASSQNLGILTEAFF	TGCGCCAGCAGCCAAAATCTGGGGATCTTAACTGAAGCTTTCTTT